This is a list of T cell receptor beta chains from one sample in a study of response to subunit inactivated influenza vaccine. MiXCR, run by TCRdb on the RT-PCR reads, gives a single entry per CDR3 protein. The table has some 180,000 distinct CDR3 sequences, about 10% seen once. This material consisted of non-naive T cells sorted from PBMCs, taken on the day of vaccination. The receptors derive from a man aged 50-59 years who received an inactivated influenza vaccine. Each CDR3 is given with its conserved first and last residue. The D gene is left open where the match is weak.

CASSLAPGEVHEQYF TRBV7-8 . TRBJ2-7
CASSTPGLAPGELFF TRBV27 TRBD2 TRBJ2-2
CASSQGGGPQETQYF TRBV4-3 . TRBJ2-5
CASSSGSATDTQYF TRBV9 TRBD2 TRBJ2-3
CATSDASGSETQYF TRBV15 TRBD2 TRBJ2-5
CASSQDHLAGYNEQFF TRBV4-3 TRBD2 TRBJ2-1
CASSSIRTSGFYNEQFF TRBV27 TRBD2 TRBJ2-1
CASSLSHRGTEAFF TRBV27 . TRBJ1-1
CASSETVSTDTQYF TRBV5-6 . TRBJ2-3
CASSLAGTITYEQYF TRBV5-6 . TRBJ2-7
CASSPTAPRTGETQYF TRBV5-5 TRBD1 TRBJ2-5
CATSASSGAIYNEQFF TRBV24-1 TRBD2 TRBJ2-1
CASSELRQNQPQHF TRBV6-1 . TRBJ1-5
CASRNGYSVTYEQYF TRBV6-2/TRBV6-3 . TRBJ2-7
CASSQRGLGQGSEKLFF TRBV4-3 TRBD1 TRBJ1-4
CAMGPGLSRRVCQPQHF TRBV3-1 . TRBJ1-5
CSARTSGGTTQYF TRBV20-1 TRBD2 TRBJ2-3